This TCR beta chain was sequenced for a study of control samples from healthy donors and cancer patients. Germline lookup yields CDR1 SGHKS and CDR2 YYEKEE (reference sequence). The CDR3 has 14 residues. The V end lost 2 bases, the J end lost 7 bases, and 12 bases lay between the germline ends. Assay: immunoSEQ multiplex PCR; the TCRdb copy retains only in-frame clones and omits some. The top ten hold just under 5% of the sample, which has some 150,000 clones, about nine tenths seen once. Source material: blood. The gene calls are TRBV5-5 and TRBJ2-2, with D unresolved. The TCR originated in a young man in good health. The CDR3 reads CASSFPRVGGELFF. CDR3 DNA sequence: TGTGCCAGCAGCTTCCCCCGGGTGGGCGGGGAGCTGTTTTTT.